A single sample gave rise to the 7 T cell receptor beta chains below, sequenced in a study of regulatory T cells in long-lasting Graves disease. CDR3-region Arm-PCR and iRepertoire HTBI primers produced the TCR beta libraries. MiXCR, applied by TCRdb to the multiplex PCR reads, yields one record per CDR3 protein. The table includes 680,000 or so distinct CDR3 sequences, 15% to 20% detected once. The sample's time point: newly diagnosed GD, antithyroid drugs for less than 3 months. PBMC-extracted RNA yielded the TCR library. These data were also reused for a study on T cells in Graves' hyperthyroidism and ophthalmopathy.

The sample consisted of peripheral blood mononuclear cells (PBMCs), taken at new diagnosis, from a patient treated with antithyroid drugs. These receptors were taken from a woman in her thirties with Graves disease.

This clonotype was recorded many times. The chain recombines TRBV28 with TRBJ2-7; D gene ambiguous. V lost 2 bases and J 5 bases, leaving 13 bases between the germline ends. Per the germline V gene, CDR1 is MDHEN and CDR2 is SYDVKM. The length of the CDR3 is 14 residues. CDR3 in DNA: TGTGCCAGCAGTTTACAGATACCTCTCAACGAGCAGTACTTC. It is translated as CASSLQIPLNEQYF. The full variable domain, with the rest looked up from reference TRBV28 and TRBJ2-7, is DVKVTQSSRYLVKRTGEKVFLECVQDMDHENMFWYRQDPGLGLRLIYFSYDVKMKEKGDIPEGYSVSREKKERFSLILESASTNQTSMYLCASSLQIPLNEQYFGPGTRLTVT.

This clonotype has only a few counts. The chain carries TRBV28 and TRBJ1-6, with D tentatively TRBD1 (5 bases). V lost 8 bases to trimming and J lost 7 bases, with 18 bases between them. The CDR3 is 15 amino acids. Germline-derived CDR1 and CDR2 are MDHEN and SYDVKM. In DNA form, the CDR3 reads TGTGCCAGCCAACGCGGGGGTTTGGGAAATTCACCCCTCCACTTT. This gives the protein CASQRGGLGNSPLHF.

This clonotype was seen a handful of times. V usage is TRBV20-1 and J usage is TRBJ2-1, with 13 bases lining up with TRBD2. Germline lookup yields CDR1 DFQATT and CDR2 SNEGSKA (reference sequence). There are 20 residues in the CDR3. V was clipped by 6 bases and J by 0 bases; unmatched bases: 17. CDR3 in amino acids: CSAEALLGLAGMSSYNEQFF. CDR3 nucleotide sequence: TGCAGTGCCGAGGCCCTTTTGGGACTAGCGGGAATGAGCTCCTACAATGAGCAGTTCTTC.

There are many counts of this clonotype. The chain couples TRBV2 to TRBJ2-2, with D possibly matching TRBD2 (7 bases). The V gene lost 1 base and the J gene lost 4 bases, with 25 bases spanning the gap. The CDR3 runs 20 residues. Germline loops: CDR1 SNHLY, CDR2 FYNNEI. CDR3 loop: CASSEDRGASGGSSTGELFF. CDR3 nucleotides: TGTGCCAGCAGTGAAGACCGGGGGGCTAGCGGAGGGTCGAGCACCGGGGAGCTGTTTTTT.

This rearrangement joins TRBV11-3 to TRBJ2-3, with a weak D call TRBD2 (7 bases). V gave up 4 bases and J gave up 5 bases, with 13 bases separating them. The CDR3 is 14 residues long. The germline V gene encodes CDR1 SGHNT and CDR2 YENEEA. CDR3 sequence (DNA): TGTGCCAGCAGCTCGGGACTACAGGGAGATACGCAGTATTTT. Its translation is CASSSGLQGDTQYF.

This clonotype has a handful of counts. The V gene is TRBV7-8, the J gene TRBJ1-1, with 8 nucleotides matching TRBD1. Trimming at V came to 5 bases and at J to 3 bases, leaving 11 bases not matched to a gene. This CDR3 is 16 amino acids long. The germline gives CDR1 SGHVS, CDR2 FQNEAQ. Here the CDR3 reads CASSRTGGNRYTEAFF. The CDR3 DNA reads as TGTGCCAGCAGCCGTACAGGGGGGAACAGGTACACTGAAGCTTTCTTT.

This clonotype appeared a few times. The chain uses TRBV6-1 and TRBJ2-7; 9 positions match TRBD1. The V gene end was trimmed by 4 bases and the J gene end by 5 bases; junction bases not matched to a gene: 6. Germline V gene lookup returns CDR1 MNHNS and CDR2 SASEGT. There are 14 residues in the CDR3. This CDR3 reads CASSATGGKNEQYF. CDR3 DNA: TGTGCCAGCAGTGCGACAGGGGGAAAGAACGAGCAGTACTTC.